This T cell receptor beta chain comes out of a study of blood T cells in healthy people across ages. The study, taken as a whole, reports: PBMCs were not sorted, which prevented a conclusive comparison of naive versus antigen-experienced cells.

This clonotype was picked up a small number of times. As yet, its antigen is unknown. The second PCR ran roughly 6 to 11 cycles with a sample-barcoded 5' primer and J-beta primers. A single record per CDR3 protein comes from TCRdb applying MiXCR to the 5' RACE reads. This table holds 750,000 or so distinct CDR3 sequences, 25% found once. This CDR3 has 13 amino acids. Per the germline V gene, CDR1 is SGHRS and CDR2 is YFSETQ. V gave up 7 bases and J gave up 0 bases, with 11 bases separating them. This sample also appeared in a second study, on T cells of mothers and their children. That report adds: Slightly, though not significantly, more overlap was seen in related than in unrelated mother-child pairs.

The TCR originated in a boy younger than 18 in good health. Material: blood. The V call is TRBV5-1, the J call TRBJ2-7; D is unclear. The CDR3 DNA reads as TGCGCCAGCCGATTCTCAGCCTCCTACGAGCAGTACTTC. Translating it yields CASRFSASYEQYF.